The following is a TCR beta chain sequence with its context. Its target is not known. Here immunoSEQ multiplex PCR was the method, and the copy in TCRdb shows in-frame clones only, minus some. Of 1.4 million or so clones in the sample, just under 99% were seen once. The sample originates from a study of shared clonotypes between healthy human individuals. Study details: CD4 naive and CD4 memory each took three plates per donor, while CD8 naive took two and CD8 memory one. General study findings and limits: Sequencing depth was expected to influence donor clonotype sharing. Compared with memory subsets, naive subsets generally had larger estimated richness.

Germline-derived CDR1 and CDR2 are SGHRS and YFSETQ. The V and J ends lost 0 bases and 9 bases respectively, with 12 bases between them. The CDR3 runs to 13 residues. This clonotype was sampled from a man aged 30 to 45 in good health. This chain uses TRBV5-1 with TRBJ2-5; D perhaps matches TRBD1 (6 bases). Sequencing was performed on naive CD4+ T cells sorted from blood. Subset described: CD45RA+ positively selected. CDR3 sequence: CASSLAPEGAQYF. The CDR3 DNA follows: TGCGCCAGCAGCTTGGCCCCAGAGGGGGCCCAGTACTTC.